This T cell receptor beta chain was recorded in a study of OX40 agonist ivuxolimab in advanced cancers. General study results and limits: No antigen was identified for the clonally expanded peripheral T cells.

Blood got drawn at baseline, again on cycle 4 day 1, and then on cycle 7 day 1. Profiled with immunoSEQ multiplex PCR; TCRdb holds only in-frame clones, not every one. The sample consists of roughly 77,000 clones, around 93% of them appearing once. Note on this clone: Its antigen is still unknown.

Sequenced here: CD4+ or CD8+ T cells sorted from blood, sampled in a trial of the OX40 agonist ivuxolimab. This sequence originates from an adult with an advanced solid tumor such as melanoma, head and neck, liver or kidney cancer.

The CDR3 DNA reads as TGTGCCACCAGCAGAGAGGGGCTAGCGGGGGCATACAATGAGCAGTTCTTC. Translation: CATSREGLAGAYNEQFF. This rearrangement joins TRBV15 to TRBJ2-1; 10 nucleotides line up with TRBD2. J gave up 4 bases and V 0 bases, and 6 bases lay outside the gene matches. This CDR3 has 17 residues. Germline V CDR1 and CDR2: LNHNV, YYDKDF (reference sequence).